What follows is one T cell receptor (beta chain) and its context. This record comes from a study of blood T cell repertoires in COVID-19. The CDR3 runs to 15 residues. CDR1 is MNHEY, CDR2 SVGAGI, per germline. Trimming took 2 bases from V and 4 from J; bases not matched to a gene: 5. Clones were read by immunoSEQ multiplex PCR, and TCRdb kept only the in-frame ones, dropping some. Among under 450,000 clones listed, 70% to 90% were seen once. Enrolment of Seattle patients took place during active infection, and they were followed longitudinally. Sequenced: peripheral blood. This TCR was recovered from an older woman with COVID-19, enrolled during active disease. V usage is TRBV6-5 and J usage is TRBJ1-5; 7 positions agree with TRBD1. This CDR3 is CASSYGTAPNQPQHF. The CDR3 region has the DNA TGTGCCAGCAGTTACGGGACAGCACCTAATCAGCCCCAGCATTTT.